In its sample, the clone carrying this T cell receptor (beta chain) was seen once. Antigen: not known. Sequenced by immunoSEQ multiplex PCR; TCRdb stores in-frame clones only, minus some. The table records under 50,000 clones, roughly 93% of them present only once. Germline values: CDR1 SNHLY, CDR2 FYNNEI. V dropped 2 bases and J dropped 10 bases, with 12 bases sitting between them. The CDR3 runs to 13 residues. The data derive from a study of cytomegalovirus exposure and HLA in healthy donors. General study points: Specific recognition of CMV antigens was confirmed in vitro for a few chains (all CMV-associated).

This TCR came from a woman between 18 and 29 years old in good health and CMV-seronegative. This sequence joins TRBV2 and TRBJ2-1; D not certain. Input material: PBMCs. The CDR3 nucleotides read TGTGCCAGCAGTGAATATCAGTCGATCGAGCAGTTCTTC. The encoded protein is CASSEYQSIEQFF. The variable domain in full, with the rest retrieved from reference TRBV2 and TRBJ2-1, is EPEVTQTPSHQVTQMGQEVILRCVPISNHLYFYWYRQILGQKVEFLVSFYNNEISEKSEIFDDQFSVERPDGSNFTLKIRSTKLEDSAMYFCASSEYQSIEQFFGPGTRLTVL.